A selection of T cell receptor beta chains follows, all from one sample in a study of T cell repertoires in cytomegalovirus infection. Using its own MiXCR run on the reads, TCRdb lists one record per CDR3 protein. The data contain around 490,000 distinct CDR3 sequences, about a quarter of them singletons. Sequenced input: PBMCs. All receptors come from a human donor in good health (CMV status not recorded). Some clones in this sample may be carry-over from other donors' samples. Each CDR3 is given with its conserved first and last residue.

j_gene,v_gene,CDR3aa
TRBJ1-5,TRBV6-2/TRBV6-3,CASSYSSGASGWPQHF
TRBJ2-7,TRBV28,CASSFPSGRNEQYF
TRBJ2-2,TRBV29-1,CSVREGTGELFF
TRBJ1-1,TRBV27,CASSYLQRGNTEAFF
TRBJ2-1,TRBV5-4,CASSLSGSGGNNEQFF
TRBJ2-7,TRBV20-1,CSIGGGRAYEQYF
TRBJ1-5,TRBV12-3/TRBV12-4,CASSQFDRAQPQHF
TRBJ2-1,TRBV19,CASSISGLAGYNEQFF
TRBJ2-7,TRBV20-1,CSARDQLRDAREQYF
TRBJ2-3,TRBV7-2,CASSLVGGGSDTQYF
TRBJ1-3,TRBV12-3/TRBV12-4,CASSLRNRAGNTIYF
TRBJ1-1,TRBV4-1,CASSQLLASRFNTEAFF
TRBJ1-1,TRBV25-1,CASKQGTLNTEAFF
TRBJ2-5,TRBV27,CASSSVAGGGETQYF
TRBJ2-4,TRBV29-1,CSVAMYDRAKNIQYF
TRBJ1-1,TRBV29-1,CSVAQGVSTEAFF
TRBJ2-7,TRBV19,CASSPDRAFYEQYF
TRBJ1-5,TRBV2,CASSEAAPPQHF
TRBJ1-2,TRBV5-4,CASSLADQVLFGGYTF
TRBJ2-3,TRBV19,CASKRNRPEPDTQYF
TRBJ1-5,TRBV15,CATSRDLGTGGHQPQHF
TRBJ1-5,TRBV4-1,CASSQGPGQGHQPQHF
TRBJ1-1,TRBV18,CASSLSGVRNTEAFF
TRBJ2-7,TRBV7-9,CASSRPLGPEQYF
TRBJ2-1,TRBV6-2/TRBV6-3,CASRQSGSGNEQFF
TRBJ1-4,TRBV18,CASSPSGTGYEKLFF
TRBJ1-5,TRBV12-3/TRBV12-4,CASSLGGGGNNQPQHF
TRBJ2-3,TRBV7-9,CASSPGRRAFDTQYF
TRBJ2-1,TRBV3-1,CASSPSGTMNEQFF